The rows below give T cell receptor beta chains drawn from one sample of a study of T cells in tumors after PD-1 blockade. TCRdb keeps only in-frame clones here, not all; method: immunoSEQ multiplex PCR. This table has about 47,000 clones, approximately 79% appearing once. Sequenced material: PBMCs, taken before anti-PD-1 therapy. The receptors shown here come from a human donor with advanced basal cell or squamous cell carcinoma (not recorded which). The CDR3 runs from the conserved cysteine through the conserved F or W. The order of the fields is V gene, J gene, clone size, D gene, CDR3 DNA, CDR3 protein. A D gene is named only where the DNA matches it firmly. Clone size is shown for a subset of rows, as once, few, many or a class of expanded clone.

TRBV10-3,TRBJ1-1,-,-,TGTGCCATCAGTGACGGGGGTGACACTGAAGCTTTCTTT,CAISDGGDTEAFF
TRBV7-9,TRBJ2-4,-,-,TGTGCCAGCAGCTCCTACAGTCCGGACATTCAGTACTTC,CASSSYSPDIQYF
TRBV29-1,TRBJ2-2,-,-,TGCAGCGTTGAGTCGGGCACTGACACCGGGGAGCTGTTTTTT,CSVESGTDTGELFF
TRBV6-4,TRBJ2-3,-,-,TGTGCCAGCGGGGCGAGACCCACAGATACGCAGTATTTT,CASGARPTDTQYF
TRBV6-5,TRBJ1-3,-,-,TGTGCCAGCGGGAGGAGCTCTGGAAACACCATATATTTT,CASGRSSGNTIYF
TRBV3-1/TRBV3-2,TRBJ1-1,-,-,TGTGCCAGCAGCCAAGTCCGCAGAGACACTGAAGCTTTCTTT,CASSQVRRDTEAFF
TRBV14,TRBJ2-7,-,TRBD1,TGTGCCAGCAGCCCGAACCCTGGGACAGGGATATACGAGCAGTACTTC,CASSPNPGTGIYEQYF
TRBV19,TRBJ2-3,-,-,TGTGCCAGTAGTATGGGCCAACCCAGCACAGATACGCAGTATTTT,CASSMGQPSTDTQYF
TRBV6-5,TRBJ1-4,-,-,TGTGCCAGCAGTTACGGGTATAATGAAAAACTGTTTTTT,CASSYGYNEKLFF
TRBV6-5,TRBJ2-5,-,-,TGTGCCAGCAGCCCAGGTTTTACTCAAGAGACCCAGTACTTC,CASSPGFTQETQYF
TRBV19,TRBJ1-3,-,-,TGTGCCAGTACCACCTTCTCTGGAAACACCATATATTTT,CASTTFSGNTIYF
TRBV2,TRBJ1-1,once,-,TGTGCCAGCAGTGGAAGGGGGGCCAACACTGAAGCTTTCTTT,CASSGRGANTEAFF
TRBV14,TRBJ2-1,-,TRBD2,TGTGCCAGCAGCCAAGAGAGGCTAGCGGGAAATCTCTTAAATGAGCAGTTCTTC,CASSQERLAGNLLNEQFF
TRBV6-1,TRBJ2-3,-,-,TGTGCCAGCAGTGCGGCCGGGACATTTATCGCAGATACGCAGTATTTT,CASSAAGTFIADTQYF
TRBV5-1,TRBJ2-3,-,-,TGCGCCAGCAGCTTGGGACGGGTTGCTAGCACAGATACGCAGTATTTT,CASSLGRVASTDTQYF
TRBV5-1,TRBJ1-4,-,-,TGCGCCAGCAGCTTGGGTCAATCCGGTGAAAAACTGTTTTTT,CASSLGQSGEKLFF
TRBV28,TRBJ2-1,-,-,TGTGCCAGCAGTCCCCAGTGGGACCCTTACAATGAGCAGTTCTTC,CASSPQWDPYNEQFF
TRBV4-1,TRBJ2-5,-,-,TGCGCCAGCAGCCAAATCGGGGAAGAGACCCAGTACTTC,CASSQIGEETQYF
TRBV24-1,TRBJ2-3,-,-,TGTGCCACCAGCGACATGAACACAGATACGCAGTATTTT,CATSDMNTDTQYF
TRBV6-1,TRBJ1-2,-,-,TGTGCCAGCAGTGAAGGGTTGGGGGGCCTCTTC,CASSEGLGGLF
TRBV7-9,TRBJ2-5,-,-,TGTGCCAGCCCGCCGGGGCGGGGACTTTCGTACCAAGAGACCCAGTACTTC,CASPPGRGLSYQETQYF
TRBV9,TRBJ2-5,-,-,TGTGCCAGCAGCGTCCTGGATTGGGAGACCCAGTACTTC,CASSVLDWETQYF
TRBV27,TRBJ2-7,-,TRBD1,TGTGCCAGCAGTTTCGACCGGGACAGGGGACGGGAGCAGTACTTC,CASSFDRDRGREQYF
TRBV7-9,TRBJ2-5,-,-,TGTGCCAGCAGCTTAAATGGGCAGGGTCGGACCCAGTACTTC,CASSLNGQGRTQYF
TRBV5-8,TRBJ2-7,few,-,TGTGCCGGGGGGGCAGGGTCGGCCTACGAGCAGTACTTC,CAGGAGSAYEQYF
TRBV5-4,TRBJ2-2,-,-,TGTGCCAGCAGCTTGGACAGGGCCGACACCGGGGAGCTGTTTTTT,CASSLDRADTGELFF
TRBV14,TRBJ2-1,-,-,TGTGCCAGCAGCCAAGAAGCCCCGGGACGCCTTAATGAGCAGTTCTTC,CASSQEAPGRLNEQFF
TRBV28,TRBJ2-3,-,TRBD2,TGTGCCAGCAGCCCAGCTAGCGGGAGTATTTCCCTTGAAGATACGCAGTATTTT,CASSPASGSISLEDTQYF
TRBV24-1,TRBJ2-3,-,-,TGTGCCACCAGTGAGGGGGCAGGGGAAGGCACAGATACGCAGTATTTT,CATSEGAGEGTDTQYF
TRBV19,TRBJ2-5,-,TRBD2,TGTGCCAGTAGTCCGTTTAGCGGGGCACCGCAAGAGACCCAGTACTTC,CASSPFSGAPQETQYF
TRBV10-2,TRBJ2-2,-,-,TGCGCCAGCAGTGAACTGACGAACACCGGGGAGCTGTTTTTT,CASSELTNTGELFF
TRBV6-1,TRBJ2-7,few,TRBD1,TGTGCCAGCAGTGAAGCTCGGACAGGGGGCGCCTACGAGCAGTACTTC,CASSEARTGGAYEQYF
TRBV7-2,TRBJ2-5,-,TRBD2,TGTGCCAGCAGCTTCTCCCGTGGGGGGGTCAAAGAGACCCAGTACTTC,CASSFSRGGVKETQYF
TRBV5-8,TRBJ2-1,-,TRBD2,TGTGCCAGCAGCGCGGAAATCGGGACTAGCGGCCCCTACAATGAGCAGTTCTTC,CASSAEIGTSGPYNEQFF
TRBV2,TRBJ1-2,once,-,TGTGCCAGTATAAACAGGGAGAACTATGGCTACACCTTC,CASINRENYGYTF
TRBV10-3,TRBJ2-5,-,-,TGTGCCATCAGTGTGCAGGGGGGGGAGACCCAGTACTTC,CAISVQGGETQYF
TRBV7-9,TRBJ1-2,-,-,TGTGCTGGCGGGGATCACTATGGCTACACCTTC,CAGGDHYGYTF
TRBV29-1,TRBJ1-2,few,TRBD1,TGCAGCGTTGCGACAGGGGGCGTCTATGGCTACACCTTC,CSVATGGVYGYTF
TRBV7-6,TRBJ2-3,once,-,TGTGCCAGCAGCTCTAGCCCGGGCACAGATACGCAGTATTTT,CASSSSPGTDTQYF
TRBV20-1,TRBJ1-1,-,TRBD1,TGCAGTGTCTACAGGGGAACTGAAGCTTTCTTT,CSVYRGTEAFF
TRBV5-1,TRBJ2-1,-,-,TGCGCCAGCAGCTTGGTATTCGGGGTGGAGCAGTTCTTC,CASSLVFGVEQFF
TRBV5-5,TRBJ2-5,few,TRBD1,TGTGCCAGCAGCTTGGGTTCCTCACCCGGGACAGGAGAGACCCAGTACTTC,CASSLGSSPGTGETQYF
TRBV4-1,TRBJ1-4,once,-,TGCGCCAGCAGCCAAGCAGGGAGGGTGGGAGAAAAACTGTTTTTT,CASSQAGRVGEKLFF
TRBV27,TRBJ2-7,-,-,TGTGCCAGCAGTCCCGAGGGGGGCCCTCCCTACGAGCAGTACTTC,CASSPEGGPPYEQYF
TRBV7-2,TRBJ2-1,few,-,TGTGCCAGCAGCTTAGTCCTCCTTTCACGGGGGAATGAGCAGTTCTTC,CASSLVLLSRGNEQFF
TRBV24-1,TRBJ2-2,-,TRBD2,TGTGCCACCAGCCACCTAGCGGGAAAGGGCACCGGGGAGCTGTTTTTT,CATSHLAGKGTGELFF
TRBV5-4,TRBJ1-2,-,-,TGTGCCAGCAGCTCGGGTTTGGGGTTTAACTATGGCTACACCTTC,CASSSGLGFNYGYTF
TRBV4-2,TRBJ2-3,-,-,TGTGCCAGCAGCCAAGATCTTGTCGGGGGCACAGATACGCAGTATTTT,CASSQDLVGGTDTQYF
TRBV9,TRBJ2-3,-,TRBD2,TGTGCCAGCAGCGGTAGCGGGGGGGCGGCCACAGATACGCAGTATTTT,CASSGSGGAATDTQYF
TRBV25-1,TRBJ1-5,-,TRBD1,TGTGCCACGGGACAGGGCGGCCAGCCCCAGCATTTT,CATGQGGQPQHF
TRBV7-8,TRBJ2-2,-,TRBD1,TGTGCCAGCAGCTTAACAGGGGGCATCACCGGGGAGCTGTTTTTT,CASSLTGGITGELFF
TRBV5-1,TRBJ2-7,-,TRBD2,TGCGCCAGCAGCTTGGACGGGACTACCCTTTACGAGCAGTACTTC,CASSLDGTTLYEQYF
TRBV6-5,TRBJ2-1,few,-,TGTGCCAGCAGTTACGCGTCTGCCCAGGATGAGCAGTTCTTC,CASSYASAQDEQFF
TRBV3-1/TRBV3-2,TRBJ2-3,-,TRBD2,TGTGCCAGCAGCCAAGATGTTGGTAGCGGGGGCCCCCAGGAGAGCACAGATACGCAGTATTTT,CASSQDVGSGGPQESTDTQYF
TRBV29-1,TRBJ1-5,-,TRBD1,TGCAGCGTTGGGGGTGGTGAGGCAGGGGGTCAGCCCCAGCATTTT,CSVGGGEAGGQPQHF
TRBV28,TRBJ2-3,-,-,TGTGCCAGCAGTCCCGGGCATTCCCTAACCACAGATACGCAGTATTTT,CASSPGHSLTTDTQYF
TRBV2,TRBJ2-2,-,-,TGTGCCAGCAGTCAACAGGGTGGAAACACCGGGGAGCTGTTTTTT,CASSQQGGNTGELFF